A selection of T cell receptor beta chains follows, all from one sample in a study of T cell repertoires in cytomegalovirus infection. TCRdb reanalysed the reads using MiXCR and keeps one entry per CDR3 protein. The sample holds some 100,000 distinct CDR3 sequences, 23% seen once. The material sequenced was CD8+ T cells from PBMCs. These receptors all come from a human donor in good health (CMV status not recorded). Some clones in this sample may be carry-over from other donors' samples. The CDR3 runs from the conserved cysteine through the conserved F or W. A D gene is named only where the DNA matches it firmly. Some rows mark clone size as missing; the rest say once, few, many or name a class of expanded clone.

J gene: TRBJ1-2
clone size: .
D gene: TRBD1
V gene: TRBV14
CDR3 DNA: TGTGCCAGCAGCCAAGTAGAGAGGGGGCTGGATGGCTACACCTTC
CDR3 protein: CASSQVERGLDGYTF

J gene: TRBJ2-2
clone size: few
D gene: .
V gene: TRBV20-1
CDR3 DNA: TGCAGTGCTAAGGCGGGGTTAAAGGGGGACACCGGGGAGCTGTTTTTT
CDR3 protein: CSAKAGLKGDTGELFF

J gene: TRBJ2-7
clone size: few
D gene: .
V gene: TRBV6-2/TRBV6-3
CDR3 DNA: TGTGCCAGCAGTGTACAGAGAAATACCTACGAGCAGTACTTC
CDR3 protein: CASSVQRNTYEQYF

J gene: TRBJ1-6
clone size: .
D gene: .
V gene: TRBV28
CDR3 DNA: TGTGCCAGCAGTCCCTTTATGAATAATTCACCCCTCCACTTT
CDR3 protein: CASSPFMNNSPLHF

J gene: TRBJ2-1
clone size: .
D gene: .
V gene: TRBV4-3
CDR3 DNA: TGCGCCAGCAGCCAAGCCTGGCTCGGGACCAATGAGCAGTTCTTC
CDR3 protein: CASSQAWLGTNEQFF

J gene: TRBJ1-5
clone size: .
D gene: TRBD1
V gene: TRBV12-3/TRBV12-4
CDR3 DNA: TGTGCCAGCAGCTCCCATGGAGGGGGCCATCAGCCCCAGCATTTT
CDR3 protein: CASSSHGGGHQPQHF

J gene: TRBJ2-7
clone size: many
D gene: TRBD1
V gene: TRBV7-9
CDR3 DNA: TGTGCCAGCAGCTCACTCAGCCCGGACAGGGAAAAACCCTACGAGCAGTACTTC
CDR3 protein: CASSSLSPDREKPYEQYF

J gene: TRBJ2-5
clone size: many
D gene: TRBD2
V gene: TRBV7-2
CDR3 DNA: TGTGCCAGCAGCACCGGGACTAGCGGAGAGACCCAGTACTTC
CDR3 protein: CASSTGTSGETQYF

J gene: TRBJ2-1
clone size: .
D gene: .
V gene: TRBV11-3
CDR3 DNA: TGTGCCAGCAGCCACCGGACATCTACGGGTGAGCAGTTCTTC
CDR3 protein: CASSHRTSTGEQFF

J gene: TRBJ1-3
clone size: .
D gene: TRBD1
V gene: TRBV5-1
CDR3 DNA: TGCGCCAGCAGCCCGGAGGCCCGACAGGGGACCTCTGGAAACACCATATATTTT
CDR3 protein: CASSPEARQGTSGNTIYF

J gene: TRBJ2-5
clone size: .
D gene: .
V gene: TRBV4-3
CDR3 DNA: TGCGCCAGCAGCCAAGTGGAGAGGGGGGGAGAGACCCAGTACTTC
CDR3 protein: CASSQVERGGETQYF

J gene: TRBJ2-7
clone size: many
D gene: .
V gene: TRBV7-2
CDR3 DNA: TGTGCCAGCAGCCGGGTCGCGGGTTACGAGCAGTACTTC
CDR3 protein: CASSRVAGYEQYF

J gene: TRBJ2-7
clone size: .
D gene: .
V gene: TRBV4-1
CDR3 DNA: TGCGCCAGCAGCCAAGGGGACGAGCAGTACTTC
CDR3 protein: CASSQGDEQYF

J gene: TRBJ2-3
clone size: many
D gene: TRBD1
V gene: TRBV11-3
CDR3 DNA: TGTGCCAGCAGCTGGTTGACAGGGGCGCAGTATTTT
CDR3 protein: CASSWLTGAQYF

J gene: TRBJ2-1
clone size: .
D gene: .
V gene: TRBV12-3/TRBV12-4
CDR3 DNA: TGTGCCAGCAGTTTCGGGGCGGGGACCTACAATGAGCAGTTCTTC
CDR3 protein: CASSFGAGTYNEQFF

J gene: TRBJ2-7
clone size: few
D gene: TRBD2
V gene: TRBV10-3
CDR3 DNA: TGTGCCACCGAGCGGGAGGGAAGCTACGAGCAGTACTTC
CDR3 protein: CATEREGSYEQYF

J gene: TRBJ2-1
clone size: few
D gene: .
V gene: TRBV19
CDR3 DNA: TGTGCCAGTAGTTCCGACAGGAGCTCCTACAATGAGCAGTTCTTC
CDR3 protein: CASSSDRSSYNEQFF

J gene: TRBJ2-3
clone size: .
D gene: .
V gene: TRBV6-6
CDR3 DNA: TGTGCCAGCAGTGAGGGGGGGGGGCCAGATACGCAGTATTTT
CDR3 protein: CASSEGGGPDTQYF

J gene: TRBJ2-3
clone size: .
D gene: TRBD2
V gene: TRBV4-1
CDR3 DNA: TGCGCCAGCAGCCAAGATCACCCCCGGACTAGCGAGAGCACAGATACGCAGTATTTT
CDR3 protein: CASSQDHPRTSESTDTQYF

J gene: TRBJ1-1
clone size: many
D gene: .
V gene: TRBV6-1
CDR3 DNA: TGTGCCAGCAGTGAAGCTGAGGCGGTGGCCGCTTTCTTT
CDR3 protein: CASSEAEAVAAFF

J gene: TRBJ2-3
clone size: many
D gene: .
V gene: TRBV7-2
CDR3 DNA: TGTGCCAGCAGCTCCCGGGGGCAGGGGGGCACAGATACGCAGTATTTT
CDR3 protein: CASSSRGQGGTDTQYF

J gene: TRBJ2-7
clone size: many
D gene: .
V gene: TRBV7-9
CDR3 DNA: TGTGCCAGCAGCCCTAGCGCCAGGGGGGGCTACGAGCAGTACTTC
CDR3 protein: CASSPSARGGYEQYF

J gene: TRBJ2-1
clone size: .
D gene: .
V gene: TRBV18
CDR3 DNA: TGTGCCAGCTCACCAGGTACTGAGCAGTTCTTC
CDR3 protein: CASSPGTEQFF

J gene: TRBJ2-5
clone size: .
D gene: .
V gene: TRBV25-1
CDR3 DNA: TGTGCCTGCAGTGACCTCGGAGGGGTGGAGACCCAGTACTTC
CDR3 protein: CACSDLGGVETQYF

J gene: TRBJ2-5
clone size: few
D gene: .
V gene: TRBV7-9
CDR3 DNA: TGTGCCAGCAGCTTAGCGGTCGGGGGCACGGAAGAGACCCAGTACTTC
CDR3 protein: CASSLAVGGTEETQYF

J gene: TRBJ2-7
clone size: .
D gene: TRBD1
V gene: TRBV7-9
CDR3 DNA: TGTGCCAGCAGCCCCCAGCAGGGGGTCTACGAGCAGTACTTC
CDR3 protein: CASSPQQGVYEQYF

J gene: TRBJ1-5
clone size: .
D gene: TRBD1
V gene: TRBV7-9
CDR3 DNA: TGTGCCAGCAGCTTGCAGGGGGCGAATCAGCCCCAGCATTTT
CDR3 protein: CASSLQGANQPQHF

J gene: TRBJ2-7
clone size: few
D gene: .
V gene: TRBV28
CDR3 DNA: TGTGCCAGCAGTTCCCTGACAGGGGGAGGACTAGCCGCGAGCTCCTACGAGCAGTACTTC
CDR3 protein: CASSSLTGGGLAASSYEQYF

J gene: TRBJ2-3
clone size: many
D gene: .
V gene: TRBV7-2
CDR3 DNA: TGTGCCAGCAGGGAGCAAGATACGCAGTATTTT
CDR3 protein: CASREQDTQYF

J gene: TRBJ1-6
clone size: few
D gene: TRBD1
V gene: TRBV20-1
CDR3 DNA: TGCAGTGCTAGAGGACAGGGAGGTAATTCACCCCTCCACTTT
CDR3 protein: CSARGQGGNSPLHF

J gene: TRBJ1-1
clone size: many
D gene: .
V gene: TRBV28
CDR3 DNA: TGTGCCACCCGTTGGGGTTTTACTGAAGCTTTCTTT
CDR3 protein: CATRWGFTEAFF

J gene: TRBJ2-7
clone size: .
D gene: .
V gene: TRBV9
CDR3 DNA: TGTGCCAGCAGCGTGACCGGGACACTCAACTCCTACGAGCAGTACTTC
CDR3 protein: CASSVTGTLNSYEQYF

J gene: TRBJ2-2
clone size: .
D gene: .
V gene: TRBV4-1
CDR3 DNA: TGCGCCAGCAGCCAAGGGAACATGGAGCTGTTTTTT
CDR3 protein: CASSQGNMELFF

J gene: TRBJ1-1
clone size: once
D gene: TRBD1
V gene: TRBV9
CDR3 DNA: TGTGCCAGCAGCGTAGGGGGACAGGGGATGAACACTGAAGCTTTCTTT
CDR3 protein: CASSVGGQGMNTEAFF

J gene: TRBJ1-1
clone size: .
D gene: .
V gene: TRBV5-1
CDR3 DNA: TGCGCCAGCAGTCCTCGGGACCAAAGGGGGACTGAAGCTTTCTTT
CDR3 protein: CASSPRDQRGTEAFF

J gene: TRBJ2-2
clone size: .
D gene: TRBD1
V gene: TRBV6-2/TRBV6-3
CDR3 DNA: TGTGCCAGCAGTTACGAGACAGGGGGCTTCGACACCGGGGAGCTGTTTTTT
CDR3 protein: CASSYETGGFDTGELFF

J gene: TRBJ2-7
clone size: .
D gene: .
V gene: TRBV27
CDR3 DNA: TGTGCCAGCAAGCGGGACAGTACCTACGAGCAGTACTTC
CDR3 protein: CASKRDSTYEQYF

J gene: TRBJ1-1
clone size: .
D gene: TRBD1
V gene: TRBV29-1
CDR3 DNA: TGCAGCGTGTTTTATGTGCAGGGGGGAACTGAAGCTTTCTTT
CDR3 protein: CSVFYVQGGTEAFF

J gene: TRBJ1-2
clone size: many
D gene: .
V gene: TRBV7-2
CDR3 DNA: TGTGCCAGCAGCTCACTTTTACCGGGACGGACGGCCGATGGCTACACCTTC
CDR3 protein: CASSSLLPGRTADGYTF

J gene: TRBJ2-7
clone size: few
D gene: TRBD1
V gene: TRBV27
CDR3 DNA: TGTGCCAGCAGTCCCACCCTGACAGGGAAGGGCGAGCAGTACTTC
CDR3 protein: CASSPTLTGKGEQYF

J gene: TRBJ2-1
clone size: .
D gene: TRBD1
V gene: TRBV29-1
CDR3 DNA: TGCAGCGTGATACAGGGGGCTTTTACAAATGAGCAGTTCTTC
CDR3 protein: CSVIQGAFTNEQFF

J gene: TRBJ1-2
clone size: few
D gene: TRBD1
V gene: TRBV6-5
CDR3 DNA: TGTGCCAGCAGCTGGGGAGGGGGCCCGATCAATGGCTACACCTTC
CDR3 protein: CASSWGGGPINGYTF

J gene: TRBJ2-1
clone size: few
D gene: .
V gene: TRBV4-2
CDR3 DNA: TGTGCCAGCAGCCAGCCGGGGGCGGGCGATTACAATGAGCAGTTCTTC
CDR3 protein: CASSQPGAGDYNEQFF

J gene: TRBJ2-3
clone size: .
D gene: .
V gene: TRBV11-2
CDR3 DNA: TGTGCCAGCAGCCGCGAGAGGGATACGCAGTATTTT
CDR3 protein: CASSRERDTQYF